This T cell receptor beta chain was observed in a study of shared clonotypes between healthy human individuals. The CDR3 loop spans 16 amino acids. V shed 5 bases and J shed 4 bases, with 17 bases lying between them. CDR1 and CDR2 (germline): SEHNR, FQNEAQ (reference sequence). Naive CD8 populations comprised CD45RO-negative cells positively selected for CCR7, excluding terminally differentiated effector memory CD45RA+ cells. Sequencing was performed with immunoSEQ multiplex PCR; in TCRdb, only in-frame clones are kept and a portion is missing. In the table there are about 2,200,000 clones, roughly 91% of which are singletons. As for this clone: Its antigen is unidentified.

Notes on the study in general: Limitation of the genetic and exposure-history diversity represented came from the few donors. Among the subsets, naive ones generally showed larger estimated richness than memory ones.

The rearrangement joins TRBV7-9 to TRBJ2-2; maybe TRBD2 (5 bases). The specimen was naive CD8+ T cells from PBMCs. This clonotype was obtained from a man aged 18 to 30 in good health. Some clones in this sample may be carry-over from other donors' samples. CDR3 nucleotides: TGTGCCAGCAGCACCGGGATCTCGGGCAGCACCGGGGAGCTGTTTTTT. This codes for CASSTGISGSTGELFF.